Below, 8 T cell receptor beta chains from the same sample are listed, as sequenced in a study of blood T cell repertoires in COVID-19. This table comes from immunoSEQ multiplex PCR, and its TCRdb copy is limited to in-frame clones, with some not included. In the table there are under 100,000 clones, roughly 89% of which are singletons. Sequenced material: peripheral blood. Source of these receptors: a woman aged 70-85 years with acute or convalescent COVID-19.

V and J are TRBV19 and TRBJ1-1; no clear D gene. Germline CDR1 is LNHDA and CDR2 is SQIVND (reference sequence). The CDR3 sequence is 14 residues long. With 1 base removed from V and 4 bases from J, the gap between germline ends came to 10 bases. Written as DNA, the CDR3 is TGTGCCAGTAGTATAGGTCCTCGGGGCACTGAAGCTTTCTTT. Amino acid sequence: CASSIGPRGTEAFF.

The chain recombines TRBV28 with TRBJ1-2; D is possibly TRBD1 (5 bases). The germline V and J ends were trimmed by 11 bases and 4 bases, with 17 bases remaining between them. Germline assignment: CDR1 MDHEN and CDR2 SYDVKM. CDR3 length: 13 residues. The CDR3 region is CAAWGGQFYGYTF. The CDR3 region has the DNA TGTGCCGCTTGGGGGGGTCAGTTCTATGGCTACACCTTC.

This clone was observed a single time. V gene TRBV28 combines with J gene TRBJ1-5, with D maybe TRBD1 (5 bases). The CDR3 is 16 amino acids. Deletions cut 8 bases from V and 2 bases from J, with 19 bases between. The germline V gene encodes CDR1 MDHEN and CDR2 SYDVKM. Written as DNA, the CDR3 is TGTGCCAGCCAGGCCGGGGGTTACTCTCGCAATCAGCCCCAGCATTTT. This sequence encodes CASQAGGYSRNQPQHF.

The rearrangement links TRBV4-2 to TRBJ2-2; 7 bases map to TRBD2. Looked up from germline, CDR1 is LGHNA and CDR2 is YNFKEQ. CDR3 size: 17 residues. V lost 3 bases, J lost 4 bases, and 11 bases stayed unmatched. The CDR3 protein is CASSQGLAVAGTGELFF. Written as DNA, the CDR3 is TGTGCCAGCAGCCAGGGTCTAGCGGTGGCGGGCACCGGGGAGCTGTTTTTT.

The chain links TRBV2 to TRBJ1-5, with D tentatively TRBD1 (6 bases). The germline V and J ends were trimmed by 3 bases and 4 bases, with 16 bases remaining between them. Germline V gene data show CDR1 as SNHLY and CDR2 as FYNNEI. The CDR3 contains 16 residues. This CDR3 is CASSEAGAYGNQPQHF. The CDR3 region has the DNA TGTGCCAGCAGTGAGGCGGGGGCGTACGGAAATCAGCCCCAGCATTTT.

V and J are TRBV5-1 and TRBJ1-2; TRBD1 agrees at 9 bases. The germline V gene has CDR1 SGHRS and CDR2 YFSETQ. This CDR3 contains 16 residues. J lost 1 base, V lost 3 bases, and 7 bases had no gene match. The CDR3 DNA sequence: TGCGCCAGCAGCTCGGGGACAGGGAGCCTTAACTATGGCTACACCTTC. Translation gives CASSSGTGSLNYGYTF.

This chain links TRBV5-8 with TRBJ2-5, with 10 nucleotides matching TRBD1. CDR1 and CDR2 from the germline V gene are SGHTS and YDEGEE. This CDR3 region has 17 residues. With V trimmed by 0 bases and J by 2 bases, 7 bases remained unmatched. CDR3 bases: TGTGCCAGCAGCTTGGAGGGGACAGGGGTCCTTCAAGAGACCCAGTACTTC. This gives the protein CASSLEGTGVLQETQYF.

The CDR3 reads CASSLRGSGAQETQYF. CDR3 nucleotide sequence: TGTGCCAGCAGTTTAAGGGGTAGCGGGGCCCAAGAGACCCAGTACTTC. V usage is TRBV27 and J usage is TRBJ2-5, with 8 nucleotides matching TRBD2. The CDR3 is 16 residues long. CDR1 and CDR2 from the germline V gene are MNHEY and SMNVEV (reference sequence). V dropped 2 bases and J dropped 1; count of bases not matched to a gene: 6.